The clone carrying this T cell receptor beta chain was counted between two and nine times. Here immunoSEQ multiplex PCR was the method, and the copy in TCRdb shows in-frame clones only, minus some. The table records around 57,000 clones, roughly 91% of them present only once. The data stem from a study of T cell changes during pregnancy in multiple sclerosis. After removal of 5 bases from V and 9 bases from J, the junction contained 6 bases not matched to a gene. From germline, CDR1 is GTSNPN and CDR2 SVGIG (reference sequence). This CDR3 has 12 residues. The V gene is TRBV30, the J gene TRBJ2-2; 7 nucleotides agree with TRBD1. The receptor was isolated from a female donor in good health, enrolled as a control in a pregnancy study. The source was peripheral blood, collected in the third trimester of pregnancy. The CDR3 loop is CAWGDRARELFF. The CDR3 region has the DNA TGTGCCTGGGGAGACAGGGCCAGGGAGCTGTTTTTT.